This is a list of T cell receptor beta chains from one sample in a study of regulatory T cells in long-lasting Graves disease. MiXCR, applied by TCRdb to the multiplex PCR reads, yields one record per CDR3 protein. The sample contains some 600,000 distinct CDR3 sequences, roughly a sixth of which appear only once. This sample also appeared in a second study, on T cells in Graves' hyperthyroidism and ophthalmopathy.

This material consisted of peripheral blood mononuclear cells (PBMCs), taken at new diagnosis, from a patient treated with antithyroid drugs. These receptor sequences come from a man younger than 30 with Graves disease. Both conserved end residues are part of each CDR3. D genes are given only for firm matches. Rows give clone size only sometimes, using once, few, many, or a class for an expanded clone.

D: TRBD2
size: few
V: TRBV7-9
J: TRBJ2-3
DNA: TGTGCCAGCAGCCCCATCGGACTAGCGGGAGGGCCGGGGGCCATCGTTACGCAGTATTTT
CDR3: CASSPIGLAGGPGAIVTQYF

D: NA
size: many
V: TRBV24-1
J: TRBJ2-7
DNA: TGTGCCACCAGTGATTGGACAAACCCCTACGAGCAGTACTTC
CDR3: CATSDWTNPYEQYF

D: NA
size: few
V: TRBV2
J: TRBJ2-2
DNA: TGTGCCAGCACCGATGGCTACACCGGGGAGCTGTTTTTT
CDR3: CASTDGYTGELFF

D: NA
size: many
V: TRBV5-1
J: TRBJ2-1
DNA: TGCGCCAGCAGCCATCCCCCCGCCCCCGGCAATGAGCAGTTCTTC
CDR3: CASSHPPAPGNEQFF

D: TRBD1
size: NA
V: TRBV25-1
J: TRBJ1-1
DNA: TGTGCCAGCAGTGTTACAGGGGTGAACACTGAAGCTTTCTTT
CDR3: CASSVTGVNTEAFF

D: NA
size: many
V: TRBV6-1
J: TRBJ2-4
DNA: TGTGCCAGCAGTGATCCGCACATTCAGTACTTC
CDR3: CASSDPHIQYF

D: TRBD2
size: few
V: TRBV18
J: TRBJ2-5
DNA: TGTGCCAGCTCACAACTAGCGGGAAATCTCCAAGAGACCCAGTACTTC
CDR3: CASSQLAGNLQETQYF

D: TRBD2
size: few
V: TRBV19
J: TRBJ2-5
DNA: TGTGCCACACGGACTAGCCGAGAGACCCAGTACTTC
CDR3: CATRTSRETQYF

D: TRBD2
size: NA
V: TRBV5-1
J: TRBJ2-7
DNA: TGCGCCAGCAGCGCACTAGCGGGGGGGATGATAGCCTACGAGCAGTACTTC
CDR3: CASSALAGGMIAYEQYF

D: NA
size: many
V: TRBV13
J: TRBJ1-1
DNA: TGTGCCAGCAGCGAACGGACGTCTGAAGCTTTCTTT
CDR3: CASSERTSEAFF

D: NA
size: many
V: TRBV6-5
J: TRBJ2-7
DNA: TGTGCCAGCAGTTTTCTCAGGATCTACGAGCAGTACTTC
CDR3: CASSFLRIYEQYF

D: TRBD2
size: NA
V: TRBV5-5
J: TRBJ2-7
DNA: TGTGCCAGCAGCTTTACGGGACCGCGGGGGTACGAGCAGTACTTC
CDR3: CASSFTGPRGYEQYF

D: TRBD2
size: few
V: TRBV5-6
J: TRBJ2-7
DNA: TGTGCCAGCAGCTTGGGGAAGGGGGATAGCGGGAGGGCTAGATCGAGCGAGCAGTACTTC
CDR3: CASSLGKGDSGRARSSEQYF